These 26 T cell receptor beta chains were sequenced from one sample in a study of blood T cell repertoires in COVID-19. Produced via immunoSEQ multiplex PCR; TCRdb's table is partial and in-frame only. The sample records some 150,000 clones, about 90% being singletons. The sample taken for sequencing was peripheral blood. Every receptor here comes from a man aged 50-60 years with acute or convalescent COVID-19.

The rearrangement joins TRBV5-6 to TRBJ2-1; TRBD2 matches 13 bases. The CDR3 extends over 16 amino acids. Germline lookup yields CDR1 SGHDT and CDR2 YYEEEE. The V and J ends lost 4 bases and 7 bases, in that order; junction bases with no gene match: 8. The CDR3 is CASSPAGTSGINEQFF. In DNA form, the CDR3 reads TGTGCCAGCAGCCCCGCCGGGACTAGCGGGATTAATGAGCAGTTCTTC.

This clone was detected only once. V is TRBV6-2 or TRBV6-3 and J is TRBJ2-7; 9 nucleotides agree with TRBD2. Germline CDR1 MNHEY, CDR2 SVGEGT. There are 16 residues in the CDR3. The trim removed 0 bases at V and 3 bases at J, leaving 6 bases unmatched. The CDR3 nucleotides are TGTGCCAGCAGTTACTCGGAGAATAGCGGGGGCTACGAGCAGTACGTC. It codes for CASSYSENSGGYEQYV.

The chain recombines TRBV5-1 with TRBJ2-3, with 9 bases matching TRBD2. V lost 6 bases, J lost 2 bases, and 4 bases stayed unmatched. The germline gives CDR1 SGHRS, CDR2 YFSETQ. CDR3 length: 14 amino acids. CDR3 DNA sequence: TGCGCCAGCAATAGCGGGAGCGACACAGATACGCAGTATTTT. It codes for CASNSGSDTDTQYF.

The chain has TRBV27 and TRBJ1-2; TRBD1 is a possible D gene (6 bases). Deletions cut 6 bases from V and 8 bases from J, with 19 bases between. The CDR3 is 14 residues long. The germline V gene has CDR1 MNHEY and CDR2 SMNVEV (reference sequence). In nucleotides, the CDR3 is TGTGCCAGCAGCCGCGCGGGGGGGGGCGAGGGCTACACCTTC. Translation: CASSRAGGGEGYTF.

J is TRBJ1-6 and V is TRBV6-2 or TRBV6-3, with D perhaps TRBD1 (5 bases). Germline CDR1 and CDR2: MNHEY and SVGEGT. Trimming took off 2 bases at V and 10 bases at J, with 15 bases between the two ends. The CDR3 is 15 residues long. The CDR3 region is CASSYPSRVRSPLHF. CDR3 sequence (DNA): TGTGCCAGCAGTTACCCATCCAGGGTACGCTCACCCCTCCACTTT.

This chain links TRBV7-8 with TRBJ1-4; TRBD1 agrees at 8 bases. J lost 5 bases, V lost 6 bases, and 8 bases had no gene match. The germline V gene has CDR1 SGHVS and CDR2 FQNEAQ. The length of the CDR3 is 15 residues. Here the CDR3 reads CASRTGGPPNEKLFF. The CDR3 DNA follows: TGTGCCAGCAGAACAGGGGGGCCCCCGAATGAAAAACTGTTTTTT.

The CDR3 reads CASSHRDREAKNIQYF. CDR3 bases: TGTGCCAGCAGTCATCGGGACAGGGAGGCCAAAAACATTCAGTACTTC. The rearrangement joins TRBV27 to TRBJ2-4; 9 nucleotides match TRBD1. The CDR3 contains 16 residues. The V segment lost 5 bases and the J segment 1 base; nucleotides outside the gene matches: 6. Germline V gene data show CDR1 as MNHEY and CDR2 as SMNVEV (reference sequence).

The rearrangement links TRBV6-5 to TRBJ2-7; possibly TRBD2 for D (5 bases). The CDR3 sequence is 14 residues long. With 0 bases removed from V and 3 bases from J, the gap between germline ends came to 9 bases. The germline V gene encodes CDR1 MNHEY and CDR2 SVGAGI. CDR3 sequence: CASSYSSGDYEQYV. In DNA, the CDR3 is TGTGCCAGCAGTTACTCCTCCGGGGACTACGAGCAGTACGTC.

The chain joins TRBV6-4 to TRBJ2-2; 7 positions match TRBD2. Germline CDR1 reads MRHNA; CDR2 reads SNTAGT. The V and J ends lost 6 bases and 5 bases, in that order; junction bases with no gene match: 6. The CDR3 extends over 14 amino acids. CDR3 in amino acids: CASRKDGGTGELFF. The CDR3 region has the DNA TGTGCCAGCAGAAAGGACGGGGGGACCGGGGAGCTGTTTTTT.

The J gene is TRBJ1-2, the V gene TRBV4-1, with 8 bases matching TRBD1. The V gene's germline CDR1 is MGHRA and CDR2 YSYEKL. This CDR3 is built from 15 residues. V trimming: 3 bases; J trimming: 3 bases; junction bases outside the gene matches: 6. This chain's CDR3 is CASSQAYRGYYGYTF. In DNA, the CDR3 is TGCGCCAGCAGCCAGGCGTACAGGGGGTACTATGGCTACACCTTC.

This rearrangement joins TRBV18 to TRBJ2-7, with D tentatively TRBD2 (7 bases). The ends were cut back, 2 bases at V and 5 bases at J, with 16 bases in the middle. The CDR3 extends over 15 amino acids. Germline CDR1 KGHSH, CDR2 LQKENI. CDR3: CASSPNGGLPHEQYV. As DNA, the CDR3 is TGTGCCAGCTCACCAAACGGGGGGCTGCCCCACGAGCAGTACGTC.

This clone was observed once. The J gene is TRBJ1-4, the V gene TRBV12-3 or TRBV12-4, with D unclear. V was trimmed by 6 bases and J by 6 bases, leaving 5 bases between them. The CDR3 extends over 11 amino acids. CDR3 sequence (DNA): TGTGCCAGCAGCTATCATGAAAAACTGTTTTTT. It codes for CASSYHEKLFF.

This rearrangement joins TRBV18 to TRBJ2-7; 7 bases map to TRBD1. The CDR3 extends over 15 amino acids. CDR1 and CDR2 from the germline V gene are KGHSH and LQKENI. With V trimmed by 4 bases and J by 0 bases, 6 bases remained unmatched. The chain's CDR3 is CASSLQGDSSYEQYV. The CDR3 DNA sequence: TGTGCCAGCTCACTCCAGGGGGATAGCTCCTACGAGCAGTACGTC.

The V and J genes are TRBV28 and TRBJ2-7; 10 nucleotides agree with TRBD1. The CDR3 spans 15 residues. Trimming cost V 5 bases and J 3 bases; bases outside gene matches: 7. Germline V gene lookup returns CDR1 MDHEN and CDR2 SYDVKM. As DNA, the CDR3 is TGTGCCAGCAGTGTTCCCCGGGACAGGGGCTACGAGCAGTACTTC. This sequence encodes CASSVPRDRGYEQYF.

The chain joins TRBV27 to TRBJ2-2, with D maybe TRBD1 (6 bases). With 7 bases removed from V and 8 bases from J, the gap between germline ends came to 17 bases. Germline CDR1 MNHEY, CDR2 SMNVEV (reference sequence). The CDR3 is 14 amino acids. CDR3 amino acids: CASKPDRSMGELFF. CDR3 in DNA: TGTGCCAGCAAGCCTGACAGGTCGATGGGGGAGCTGTTTTTT.

The V and J genes are TRBV28 and TRBJ1-2; 9 bases line up with TRBD1. After removal of 7 bases from V and 8 bases from J, the junction contained 26 bases not matched to a gene. The CDR3 loop spans 19 amino acids. Germline V gene lookup returns CDR1 MDHEN and CDR2 SYDVKM. CDR3 in amino acids: CASTQSHIRSAQGAWGYTF. CDR3 nucleotides: TGTGCCAGCACGCAATCTCACATTAGGTCGGCACAGGGGGCCTGGGGCTACACCTTC.

The V call is TRBV5-1, the J call TRBJ1-4; D is possibly TRBD1 (6 bases). This CDR3 region has 14 residues. V was shortened by 5 bases and J by 8 bases, with 16 bases between the two germline ends. Germline V gene lookup returns CDR1 SGHRS and CDR2 YFSETQ. The CDR3: CASSRGGAEEKLFF. For the CDR3, the DNA is TGCGCCAGCAGTCGCGGGGGCGCAGAGGAAAAACTGTTTTTT.

The rearrangement links TRBV5-8 to TRBJ1-2; 9 nucleotides line up with TRBD1. The CDR3 consists of 17 residues. V dropped 3 bases and J dropped 5; count of bases not matched to a gene: 14. Germline V CDR1 and CDR2: SGHTS, YDEGEE. This CDR3 reads CASSWGDRAKFGYGYTF. The CDR3 nucleotides are TGTGCCAGCAGCTGGGGGGACAGGGCAAAATTCGGATATGGCTACACCTTC.

V is TRBV4-2 and J is TRBJ2-5; 8 nucleotides agree with TRBD2. This CDR3 spans 15 amino acids. V shed 3 bases and J 5 bases; nucleotides not matched to a gene: 8. Germline lookup yields CDR1 LGHNA and CDR2 YNFKEQ. The CDR3 loop reads CASSHVTGGPETQYF. DNA for the CDR3: TGTGCCAGCAGCCATGTAACGGGGGGGCCCGAGACCCAGTACTTC.

This chain connects TRBV5-1 to TRBJ2-1; TRBD2 agrees at 8 bases. Germline CDR1 is SGHRS and CDR2 is YFSETQ. Losses at the gene ends were 0 bases for V and 6 bases for J; bases not matched to a gene: 5. CDR3 length equals 15 residues. The CDR3 loop reads CASSLEGTRINEQFF. The CDR3 DNA is TGCGCCAGCAGCTTGGAGGGGACTAGGATCAATGAGCAGTTCTTC.

V usage is TRBV6-1 and J usage is TRBJ1-6; D not certain. This CDR3 has 16 amino acids. V was shortened by 7 bases and J by 10 bases, with 23 bases between the two germline ends. Germline V lookup: CDR1 MNHNS, CDR2 SASEGT. CDR3: CASNDMVAGLSSPLHF. CDR3 sequence (DNA): TGTGCCAGCAATGATATGGTGGCGGGATTGTCCTCACCCCTCCACTTT.

This chain links TRBV27 with TRBJ2-3; D perhaps matches TRBD1 (5 bases). The germline CDR1 and CDR2 sequences are MNHEY and SMNVEV (reference sequence). V was clipped by 3 bases and J by 4 bases, with 14 bases between them. This CDR3 is 15 amino acids long. The CDR3 coding sequence is TGTGCCAGCAGTTTCAATAGGGGTAAATCAGATACGCAGTATTTT. Its protein is CASSFNRGKSDTQYF.

In DNA, the CDR3 is TGTGCCAGCAGCGTAGGACTAGCAACGACAGATACGCAGTATTTT. This gives the protein CASSVGLATTDTQYF. The J gene is TRBJ2-3, the V gene TRBV9; the match to TRBD2 covers 7 bases. V trimming: 0 bases; J trimming: 3 bases; junction bases outside the gene matches: 4. Germline loops: CDR1 SGDLS, CDR2 YYNGEE. CDR3 size: 15 residues. The complete variable domain, with remaining parts taken from reference TRBV9 and TRBJ2-3, reads DSGVTQTPKHLITATGQRVTLRCSPRSGDLSVYWYQQSLDQGLQFLIQYYNGEERAKGNILERFSAQQFPDLHSELNLSSLELGDSALYFCASSVGLATTDTQYFGPGTRLTVL.

The rearrangement uses TRBV5-4 and TRBJ2-5; TRBD2 might be the D (6 bases). This CDR3 is built from 14 residues. V was trimmed by 4 bases and J by 5 bases, leaving 15 bases between them. CDR1 and CDR2 (germline): SGHNT, YYREEE (reference sequence). CDR3 coding DNA: TGTGCCAGCAGCCCCGGGACTGCCAGGGAGACCCAGTACTTC. Translation: CASSPGTARETQYF.

This chain connects TRBV6-5 to TRBJ2-3; D might be TRBD2 (7 bases). CDR3 length equals 16 residues. CDR1 MNHEY and CDR2 SVGAGI come from the germline V gene. V lost 2 bases and J 2 bases, leaving 14 bases between the germline ends. The CDR3 is CASSYRGGKATDTQYF. The CDR3 nucleotides are TGTGCCAGCAGTTACAGGGGGGGTAAGGCCACAGATACGCAGTATTTT.

This chain connects TRBV24-1 to TRBJ2-1; a possible D gene is TRBD2 (5 bases). CDR3 length: 12 residues. The germline V and J ends were trimmed by 2 bases and 13 bases, with 11 bases remaining between them. CDR1 and CDR2 from the germline V gene are KGHDR and SFDVKD. The CDR3 is CATSDSSRGQFF. The CDR3 DNA follows: TGTGCCACCAGTGATTCTAGCCGGGGTCAGTTCTTC.